A single sample is the source of the 10 T cell receptor beta chains below, sequenced in a study of regulatory T cells in long-lasting Graves disease. Time point noted: newly diagnosed GD, antithyroid drugs for less than 3 months. PBMC-extracted RNA yielded the TCR library. For TCR beta, libraries came from iRepertoire HTBI primers and Arm-PCR of CDR3 regions. TCRdb passed the multiplex PCR reads through MiXCR, listing each CDR3 protein once. The data contain approximately 270,000 distinct CDR3 sequences, 15% to 20% of them singletons. A further study also used this sample, focusing on T cells in Graves' hyperthyroidism and ophthalmopathy.

Sequences were derived from peripheral blood mononuclear cells (PBMCs), sampled at new diagnosis, from a patient treated with antithyroid drugs. The receptors were gathered from a woman in her 30s with Graves disease.

V is TRBV4-2 and J is TRBJ1-6, with 10 bases lining up with TRBD1. The junction had 11 bases not matched to a gene; V was cut back by 4 bases and J by 8 bases. The CDR3 runs 17 residues. From germline, CDR1 is LGHNA and CDR2 YNFKEQ. The CDR3 loop is CASSPGGGQGFDSPLHF. The CDR3 bases are TGTGCCAGCAGCCCAGGGGGGGGACAGGGGTTTGATTCACCCCTCCACTTT.

In this sample, this clonotype turned up many times. The V and J genes are TRBV20-1 and TRBJ2-3; 10 bases align to TRBD2. The CDR3 has 14 residues. V gave up 5 bases and J gave up 5 bases; unmatched junction bases: 7. Germline V lookup: CDR1 DFQATT, CDR2 SNEGSKA (reference sequence). CDR3 region: CSAVLAGRVDTQYF. The CDR3 DNA is TGCAGTGCTGTACTAGCGGGGAGGGTAGATACGCAGTATTTT.

This clonotype has a handful of counts. The V and J genes are TRBV4-1 and TRBJ2-3, with 11 bases that match TRBD2. CDR1 and CDR2 (germline): MGHRA, YSYEKL. The CDR3 is 16 residues long. The junction had 9 bases not matched to a gene; V was cut back by 4 bases and J by 6 bases. In DNA, the CDR3 is TGCGCCAGCAGCCCCCTTAGCGGGGGGGTCCAGGATACGCAGTATTTT. Translation: CASSPLSGGVQDTQYF.

The sample holds a few counts of this clonotype. This sequence joins TRBV18 and TRBJ2-7, with TRBD2 matching over 11 bases. The CDR3 has 16 residues. V dropped 3 bases and J dropped 2; count of bases not matched to a gene: 6. Germline CDR1 reads KGHSH; CDR2 reads LQKENI. CDR3 sequence (DNA): TGTGCCAGCTCACCGAGTACTAGCGGGAGCCCCTACGAGCAGTACTTC. Translating it yields CASSPSTSGSPYEQYF.

A remark on this clonotype: Given a far larger clone just one base away, this is likely a sequencing read error. The CDR3 does not close with the conserved phenylalanine or tryptophan, likely indicating a read error. This chain uses TRBV20-1 with TRBJ1-1; D is perhaps TRBD1 (5 bases). This CDR3 is 13 amino acids long. The V gene's germline CDR1 is DFQATT and CDR2 SNEGSKA (reference sequence). CDR3 DNA: TGCAGCGTTCCGGGACCGCGGAACACTGAAGCTTTCTCT. Translation gives CSVPGPRNTEAFS.

In this sample, this clonotype turned up many times. V usage is TRBV9 and J usage is TRBJ2-1; 10 bases align to TRBD2. V lost 4 bases and J lost 0; bases outside the gene matches: 7. The CDR3 extends over 17 amino acids. Germline CDR1 SGDLS, CDR2 YYNGEE. The CDR3 DNA follows: TGTGCCAGCAGCTTTGGACTAGCGGATTACTCCTACAATGAGCAGTTCTTC. The encoded protein is CASSFGLADYSYNEQFF.

The chain links TRBV12-3 or TRBV12-4 to TRBJ2-7; D is unclear. Trimming shortened V by 5 bases and J by 1 base, and 18 bases separated the two germline ends. CDR3 length equals 16 residues. The CDR3 loop reads CASSPAFLSLSYEQYF. CDR3 in DNA: TGTGCCAGCAGTCCTGCCTTCCTGTCCCTTTCCTACGAGCAGTACTTC.

There are many counts of this clonotype. CDR3 sequence reads: CASSLGTFGEKLFF. Written as DNA, the CDR3 is TGTGCCAGCAGCCTCGGGACCTTCGGGGAAAAACTGTTTTTT. The V and J genes are TRBV3-1 and TRBJ1-4, with D perhaps matching TRBD1 (5 bases). The V end was cut by 4 bases, the J end by 8 bases, with 14 bases between. The germline V gene has CDR1 LGHDT and CDR2 YNNKEL (reference sequence). The CDR3 loop spans 14 amino acids. The full variable domain, with the rest looked up from reference TRBV3-1 and TRBJ1-4, is DTAVSQTPKYLVTQMGNDKSIKCEQNLGHDTMYWYKQDSKKFLKIMFSYNNKELIINETVPNRFSPKSPDKAHLNLHINSLELGDSAVYFCASSLGTFGEKLFFGSGTQLSVL.

This clonotype appeared many times. The chain carries TRBV3-1 and TRBJ2-1; D ambiguous. The V end was cut by 3 bases, the J end by 9 bases, with 12 bases between. This CDR3 region has 13 residues. CDR1 and CDR2 from the germline V gene are LGHDT and YNNKEL (reference sequence). CDR3 coding DNA: TGTGCCAGCAGCCAGGACCCGGGTAGTGAGCAGTTCTTC. Its protein is CASSQDPGSEQFF.

On this clonotype: With a far larger clone one base away, a read error is the likely cause. Because it lacks the conserved phenylalanine or tryptophan at the end, this CDR3 is likely a read error. The chain recombines TRBV27 with TRBJ1-1; possible D gene TRBD1, 5 bases. CDR3 length equals 13 residues. V shed 6 bases and J shed 4 bases, with 12 bases lying between them. CDR1 is MNHEY and CDR2 is SMNVEV in the germline V gene (reference sequence). CDR3 bases: TGTGCCAGCAGCGTACTAACAGGCACTGAAGCTTTCTCT. Amino acids: CASSVLTGTEAFS.